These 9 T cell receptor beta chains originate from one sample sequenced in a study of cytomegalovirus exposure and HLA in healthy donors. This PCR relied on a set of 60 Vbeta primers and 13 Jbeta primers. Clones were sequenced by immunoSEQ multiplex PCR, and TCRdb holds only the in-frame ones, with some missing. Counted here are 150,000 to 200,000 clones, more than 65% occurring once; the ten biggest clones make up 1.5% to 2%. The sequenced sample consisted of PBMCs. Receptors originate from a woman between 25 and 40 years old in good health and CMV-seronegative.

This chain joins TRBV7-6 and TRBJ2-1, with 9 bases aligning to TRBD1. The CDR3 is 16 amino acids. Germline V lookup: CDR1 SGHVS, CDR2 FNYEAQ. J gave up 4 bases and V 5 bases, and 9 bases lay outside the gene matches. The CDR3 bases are TGTGCCAGCAGCCCTCTTACAGGGGGCCAGTACAATGAGCAGTTCTTC. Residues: CASSPLTGGQYNEQFF.

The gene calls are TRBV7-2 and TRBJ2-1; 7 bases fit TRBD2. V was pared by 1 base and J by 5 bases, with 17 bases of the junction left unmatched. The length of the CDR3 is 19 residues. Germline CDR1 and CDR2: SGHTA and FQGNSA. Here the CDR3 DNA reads TGTGCCAGCAGCTTAGATCGGGGAGGGCCCTCTCGGATAAACAATGAGCAGTTCTTC. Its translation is CASSLDRGGPSRINNEQFF.

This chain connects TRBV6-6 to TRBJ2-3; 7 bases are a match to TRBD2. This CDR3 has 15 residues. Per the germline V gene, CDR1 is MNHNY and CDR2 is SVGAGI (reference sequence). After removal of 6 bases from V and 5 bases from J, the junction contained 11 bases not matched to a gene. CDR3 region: CASRDQRGVKDTQYF. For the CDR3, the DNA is TGTGCCAGCAGAGATCAGCGGGGAGTTAAAGATACGCAGTATTTT.

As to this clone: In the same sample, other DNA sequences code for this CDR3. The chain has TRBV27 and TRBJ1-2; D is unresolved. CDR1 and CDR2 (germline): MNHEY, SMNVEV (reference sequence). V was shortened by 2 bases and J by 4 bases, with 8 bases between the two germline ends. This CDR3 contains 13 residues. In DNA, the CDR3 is TGTGCCAGCAGTTTAGGGAGAGCCTATGGCTACACCTTC. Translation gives CASSLGRAYGYTF.

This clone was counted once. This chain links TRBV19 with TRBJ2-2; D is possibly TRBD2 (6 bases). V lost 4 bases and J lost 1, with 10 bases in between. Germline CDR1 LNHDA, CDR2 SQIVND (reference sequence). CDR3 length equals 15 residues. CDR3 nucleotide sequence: TGTGCCAGTAGTACGGCTAGCGTGAACACCGGGGAGCTGTTTTTT. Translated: CASSTASVNTGELFF.

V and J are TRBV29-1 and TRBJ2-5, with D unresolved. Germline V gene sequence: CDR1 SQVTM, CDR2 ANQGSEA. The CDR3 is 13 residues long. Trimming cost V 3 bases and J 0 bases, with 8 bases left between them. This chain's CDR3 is CSVDVSHQETQYF. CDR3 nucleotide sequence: TGCAGCGTTGATGTCAGTCACCAAGAGACCCAGTACTTC.

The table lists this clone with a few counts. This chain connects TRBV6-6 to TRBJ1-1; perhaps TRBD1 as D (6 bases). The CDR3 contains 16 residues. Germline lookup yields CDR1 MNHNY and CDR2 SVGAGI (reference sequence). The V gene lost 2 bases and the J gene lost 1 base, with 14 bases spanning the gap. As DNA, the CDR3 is TGTGCCAGCAGTTACGCCCGGGGGGGGCCGAACACTGAAGCTTTCTTT. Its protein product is CASSYARGGPNTEAFF.

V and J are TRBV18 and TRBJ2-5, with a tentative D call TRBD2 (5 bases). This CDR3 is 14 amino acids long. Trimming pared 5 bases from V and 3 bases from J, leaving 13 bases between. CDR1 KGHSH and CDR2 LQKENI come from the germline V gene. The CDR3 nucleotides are TGTGCCAGCTCAACGACCGACGGGGAAGAGACCCAGTACTTC. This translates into CASSTTDGEETQYF.

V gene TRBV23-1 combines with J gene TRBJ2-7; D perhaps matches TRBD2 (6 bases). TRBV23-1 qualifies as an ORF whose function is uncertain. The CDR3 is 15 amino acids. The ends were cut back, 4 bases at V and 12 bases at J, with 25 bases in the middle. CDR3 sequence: CASSPGRRGPSIWYF. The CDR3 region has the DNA TGCGCCAGCAGTCCCGGTAGGAGGGGCCCCTCCATTTGGTACTTC.